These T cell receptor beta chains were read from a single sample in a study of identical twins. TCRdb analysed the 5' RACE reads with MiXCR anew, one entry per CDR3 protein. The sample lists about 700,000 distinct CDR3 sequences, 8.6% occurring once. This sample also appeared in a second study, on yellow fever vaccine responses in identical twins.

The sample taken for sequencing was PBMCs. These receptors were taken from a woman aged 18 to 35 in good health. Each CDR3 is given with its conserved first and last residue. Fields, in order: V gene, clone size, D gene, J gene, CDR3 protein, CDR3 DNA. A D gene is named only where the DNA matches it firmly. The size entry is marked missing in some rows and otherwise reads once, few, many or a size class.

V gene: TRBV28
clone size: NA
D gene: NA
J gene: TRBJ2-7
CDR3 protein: CASSLAPGYGGHEQYF
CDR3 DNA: TGTGCCAGCAGTTTAGCTCCGGGATACGGGGGGCACGAGCAGTACTTC

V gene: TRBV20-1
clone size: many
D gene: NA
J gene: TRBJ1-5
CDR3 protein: CSAGSRGQPQHF
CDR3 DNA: TGCAGTGCTGGCTCTCGCGGGCAGCCCCAGCATTTT

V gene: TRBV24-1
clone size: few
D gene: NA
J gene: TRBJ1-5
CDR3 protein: CATSPRGPNQPQHF
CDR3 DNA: TGTGCCACCAGCCCTCGGGGGCCCAATCAGCCCCAGCATTTT

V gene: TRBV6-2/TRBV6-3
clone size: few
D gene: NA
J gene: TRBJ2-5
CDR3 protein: CASSAGRNQETQYF
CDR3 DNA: TGTGCCAGCAGTGCTGGACGAAACCAAGAGACCCAGTACTTC

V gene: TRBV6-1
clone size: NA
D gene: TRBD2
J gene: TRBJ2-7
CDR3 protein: CASSRNTLAGERVEQYF
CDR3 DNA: TGTGCCAGCAGTCGCAATACCCTAGCGGGAGAACGAGTGGAGCAGTACTTC

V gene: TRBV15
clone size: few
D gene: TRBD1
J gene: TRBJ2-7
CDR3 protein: CATKRDRGSYEQYF
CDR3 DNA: TGTGCCACCAAAAGGGACAGGGGTTCCTACGAGCAGTACTTC

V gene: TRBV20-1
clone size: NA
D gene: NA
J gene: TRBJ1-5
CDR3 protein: CSATRGETRNQPQHF
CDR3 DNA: TGCAGTGCTACACGGGGGGAAACAAGGAATCAGCCCCAGCATTTT

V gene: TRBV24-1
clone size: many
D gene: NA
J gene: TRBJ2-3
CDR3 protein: CATSDFSEFTDTQYF
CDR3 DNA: TGTGCCACCAGTGATTTTTCCGAGTTCACAGATACGCAGTATTTT

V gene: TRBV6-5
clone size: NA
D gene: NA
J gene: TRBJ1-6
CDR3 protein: CASSYSGAGDPLHF
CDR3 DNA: TGTGCCAGCAGTTACTCCGGGGCCGGGGATCCCCTCCACTTT

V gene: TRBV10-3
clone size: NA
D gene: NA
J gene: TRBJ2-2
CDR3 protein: CAISDKDRAGTNTGELFF
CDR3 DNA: TGTGCCATCAGTGATAAGGACCGGGCTGGTACGAACACCGGGGAGCTGTTTTTT

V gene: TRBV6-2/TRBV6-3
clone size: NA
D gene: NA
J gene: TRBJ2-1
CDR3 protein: CASRPQSGKQFF
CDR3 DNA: TGTGCCAGCAGACCCCAGAGTGGTAAGCAGTTCTTC

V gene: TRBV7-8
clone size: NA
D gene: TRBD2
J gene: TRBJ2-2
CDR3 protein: CASRISRRGRTTGELFF
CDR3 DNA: TGTGCCAGCAGGATCTCTAGGCGCGGGAGGACCACCGGGGAGCTGTTTTTT

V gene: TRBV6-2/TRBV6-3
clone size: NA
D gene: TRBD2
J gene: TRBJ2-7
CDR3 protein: CASSYSSLAGGEQYF
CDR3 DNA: TGTGCCAGCAGTTACTCTTCGCTAGCGGGAGGCGAGCAGTACTTC

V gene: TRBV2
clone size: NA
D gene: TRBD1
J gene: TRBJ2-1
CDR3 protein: CASWPGTGGHEQFF
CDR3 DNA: TGTGCCAGCTGGCCTGGGACAGGGGGCCATGAGCAGTTCTTC

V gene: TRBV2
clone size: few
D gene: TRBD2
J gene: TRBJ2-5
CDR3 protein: CASMTAGGSQETQYF
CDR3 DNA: TGTGCCAGCATGACGGCGGGGGGTAGCCAAGAGACCCAGTACTTC

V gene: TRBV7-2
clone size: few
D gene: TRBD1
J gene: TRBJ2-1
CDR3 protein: CASSPNRGSNEQFF
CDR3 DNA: TGTGCCAGCAGCCCTAACAGGGGAAGCAATGAGCAGTTCTTC

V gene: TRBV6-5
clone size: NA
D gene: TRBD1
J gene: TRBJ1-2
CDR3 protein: CASSSFYGQGVYGYTF
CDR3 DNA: TGTGCCAGCAGTTCCTTTTACGGACAGGGGGTATACGGCTACACCTTC

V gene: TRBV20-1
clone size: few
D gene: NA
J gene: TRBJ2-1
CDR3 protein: CSAPKGNFAYNEQFF
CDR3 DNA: TGCAGTGCTCCGAAGGGTAACTTCGCCTACAATGAGCAGTTCTTC

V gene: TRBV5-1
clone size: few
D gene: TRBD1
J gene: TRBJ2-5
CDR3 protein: CASSGGQLQETQYF
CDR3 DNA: TGCGCCAGCAGCGGGGGACAGCTCCAAGAGACCCAGTACTTC

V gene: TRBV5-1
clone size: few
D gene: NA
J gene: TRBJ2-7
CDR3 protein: CASTPPGGDEQYF
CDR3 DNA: TGCGCCAGCACCCCCCCCGGTGGGGACGAGCAGTACTTC

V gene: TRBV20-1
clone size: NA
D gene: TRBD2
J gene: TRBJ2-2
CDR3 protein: CSASGRGTGELFF
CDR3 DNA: TGCAGTGCTAGCGGGAGGGGCACCGGGGAGCTGTTTTTT

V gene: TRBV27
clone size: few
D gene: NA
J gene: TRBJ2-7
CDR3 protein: CATRLAEAYEQYF
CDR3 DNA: TGTGCCACCCGGTTAGCGGAGGCCTACGAGCAGTACTTC

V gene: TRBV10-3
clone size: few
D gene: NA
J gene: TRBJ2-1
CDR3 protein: CAISEEQGGYNEQFF
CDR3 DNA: TGTGCCATCAGTGAGGAACAGGGGGGGTACAATGAGCAGTTCTTC

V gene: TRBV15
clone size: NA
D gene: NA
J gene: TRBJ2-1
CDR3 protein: CATSRALGLGNEQFF
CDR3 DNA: TGTGCCACCAGCAGAGCTTTGGGGCTAGGCAATGAGCAGTTCTTC

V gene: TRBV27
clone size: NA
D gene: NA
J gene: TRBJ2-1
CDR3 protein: CASSRSSAVYNEQFF
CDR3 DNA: TGTGCCAGCAGCCGATCTTCGGCAGTATACAATGAGCAGTTCTTC

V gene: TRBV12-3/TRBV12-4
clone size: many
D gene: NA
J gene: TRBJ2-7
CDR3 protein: CASSLAGTGEQYF
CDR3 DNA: TGTGCCAGCAGTTTAGCAGGGACTGGGGAGCAGTACTTC

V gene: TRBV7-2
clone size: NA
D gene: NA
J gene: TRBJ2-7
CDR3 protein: CASRPGGTPYEQYF
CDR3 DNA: TGTGCCAGCAGACCAGGGGGGACCCCCTACGAGCAGTACTTC